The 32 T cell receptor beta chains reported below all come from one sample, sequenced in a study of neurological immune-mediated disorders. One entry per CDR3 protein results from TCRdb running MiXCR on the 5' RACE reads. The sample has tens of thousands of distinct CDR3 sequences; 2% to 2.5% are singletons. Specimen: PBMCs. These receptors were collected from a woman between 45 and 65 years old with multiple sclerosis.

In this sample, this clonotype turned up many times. The CDR3 nucleotides read TGTGCCAGCATAAGGACAGACTCCTACAATGAGCAGTTCTTC. This gives the protein CASIRTDSYNEQFF. The chain joins TRBV9 to TRBJ2-1; possibly TRBD1 for D (6 bases). CDR1 SGDLS and CDR2 YYNGEE come from the germline V gene. There are 14 residues in the CDR3. The ends were cut back, 6 bases at V and 0 bases at J, with 10 bases in the middle.

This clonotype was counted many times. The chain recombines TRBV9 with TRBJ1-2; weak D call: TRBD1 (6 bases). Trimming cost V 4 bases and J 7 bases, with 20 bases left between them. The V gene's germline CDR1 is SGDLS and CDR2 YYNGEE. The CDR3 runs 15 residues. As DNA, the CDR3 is TGTGCCAGCAGCTTTCGACCCGGGACAAAGGGTGGCTACACCTTC. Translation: CASSFRPGTKGGYTF.

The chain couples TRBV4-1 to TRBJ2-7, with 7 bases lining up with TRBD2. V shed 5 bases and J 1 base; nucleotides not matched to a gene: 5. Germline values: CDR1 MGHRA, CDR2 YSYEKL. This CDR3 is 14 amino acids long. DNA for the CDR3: TGCGCCAGCAGCATTCAAGCGGGATCCTACGAGCAGTACTTC. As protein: CASSIQAGSYEQYF.

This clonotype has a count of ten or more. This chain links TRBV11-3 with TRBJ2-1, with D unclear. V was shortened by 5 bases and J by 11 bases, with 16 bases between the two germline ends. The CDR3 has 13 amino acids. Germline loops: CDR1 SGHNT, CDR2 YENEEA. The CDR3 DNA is TGTGCCAGCAGCCGGACCGGGTCGCTTAAGCAGTTCTTC. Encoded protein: CASSRTGSLKQFF.

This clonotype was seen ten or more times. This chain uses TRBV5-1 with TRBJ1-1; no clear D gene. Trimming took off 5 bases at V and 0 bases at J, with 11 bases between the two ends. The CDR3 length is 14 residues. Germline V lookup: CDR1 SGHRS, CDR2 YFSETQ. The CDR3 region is CASRIGGLNTEAFF. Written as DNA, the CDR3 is TGCGCCAGCAGGATAGGAGGCCTGAACACTGAAGCTTTCTTT.

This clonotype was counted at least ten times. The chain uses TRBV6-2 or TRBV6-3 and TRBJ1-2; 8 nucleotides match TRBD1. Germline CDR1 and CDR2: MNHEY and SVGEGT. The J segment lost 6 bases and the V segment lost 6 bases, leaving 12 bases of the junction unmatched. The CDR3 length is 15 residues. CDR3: CASSPHGQGLDGYTF. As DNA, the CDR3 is TGTGCCAGCAGCCCTCATGGACAGGGCCTGGATGGCTACACCTTC.

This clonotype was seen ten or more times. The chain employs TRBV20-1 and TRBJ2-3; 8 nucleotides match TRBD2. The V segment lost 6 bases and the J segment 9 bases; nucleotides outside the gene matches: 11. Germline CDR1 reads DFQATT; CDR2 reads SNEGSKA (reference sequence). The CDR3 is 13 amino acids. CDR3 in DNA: TGCAGTGCCCTGGGACTAGATGAATGGACGCAGTATTTT. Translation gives CSALGLDEWTQYF.

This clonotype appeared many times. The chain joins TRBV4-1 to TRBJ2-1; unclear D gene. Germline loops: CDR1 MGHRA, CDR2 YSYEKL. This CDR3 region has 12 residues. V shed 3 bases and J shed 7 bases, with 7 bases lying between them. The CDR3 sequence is CASSQALNEQFF. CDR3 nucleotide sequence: TGCGCCAGCAGCCAGGCACTTAATGAGCAGTTCTTC.

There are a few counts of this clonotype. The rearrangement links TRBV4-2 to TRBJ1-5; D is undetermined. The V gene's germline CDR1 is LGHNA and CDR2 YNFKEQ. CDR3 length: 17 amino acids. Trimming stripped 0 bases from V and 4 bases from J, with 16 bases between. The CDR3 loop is CASSQEVGDGLNQPQHF. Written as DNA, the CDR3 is TGTGCCAGCAGCCAAGAGGTTGGCGACGGCCTTAATCAGCCCCAGCATTTT.

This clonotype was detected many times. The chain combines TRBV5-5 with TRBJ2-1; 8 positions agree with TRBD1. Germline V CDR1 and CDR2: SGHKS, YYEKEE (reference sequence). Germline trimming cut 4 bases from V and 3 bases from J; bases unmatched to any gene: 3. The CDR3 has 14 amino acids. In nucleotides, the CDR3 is TGTGCCAGCAGCCCAGGACAGGGCTACAATGAGCAGTTCTTC. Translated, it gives CASSPGQGYNEQFF.

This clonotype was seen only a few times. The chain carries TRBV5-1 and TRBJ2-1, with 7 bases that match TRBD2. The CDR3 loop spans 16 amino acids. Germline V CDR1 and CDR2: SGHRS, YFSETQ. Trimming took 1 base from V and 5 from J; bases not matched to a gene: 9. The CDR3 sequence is CASSLPKAGTDNEQFF. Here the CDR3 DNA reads TGCGCCAGCAGCTTGCCTAAAGCGGGAACGGACAATGAGCAGTTCTTC.

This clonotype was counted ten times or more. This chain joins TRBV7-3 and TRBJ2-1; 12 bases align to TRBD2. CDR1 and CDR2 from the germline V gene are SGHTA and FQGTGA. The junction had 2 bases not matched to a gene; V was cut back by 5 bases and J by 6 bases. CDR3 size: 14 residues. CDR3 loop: CASSLTSGGNEQFF. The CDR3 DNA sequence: TGTGCCAGCAGCCTGACTAGCGGGGGCAATGAGCAGTTCTTC.

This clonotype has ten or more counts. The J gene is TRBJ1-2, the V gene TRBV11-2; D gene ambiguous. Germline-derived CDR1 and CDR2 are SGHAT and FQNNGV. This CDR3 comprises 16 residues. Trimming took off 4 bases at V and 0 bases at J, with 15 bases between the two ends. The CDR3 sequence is CASSSQMGGSNYGYTF. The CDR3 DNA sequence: TGTGCCAGCAGCTCCCAAATGGGCGGATCTAACTATGGCTACACCTTC.

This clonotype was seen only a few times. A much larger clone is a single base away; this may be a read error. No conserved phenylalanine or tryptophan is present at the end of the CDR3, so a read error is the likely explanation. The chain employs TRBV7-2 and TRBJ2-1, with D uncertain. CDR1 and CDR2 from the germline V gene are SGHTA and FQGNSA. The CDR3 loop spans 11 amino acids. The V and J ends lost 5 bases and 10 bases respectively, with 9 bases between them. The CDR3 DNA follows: TGTGCCAGCAGCCAATTCATGGAGCAGTTCTGC. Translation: CASSQFMEQFC.

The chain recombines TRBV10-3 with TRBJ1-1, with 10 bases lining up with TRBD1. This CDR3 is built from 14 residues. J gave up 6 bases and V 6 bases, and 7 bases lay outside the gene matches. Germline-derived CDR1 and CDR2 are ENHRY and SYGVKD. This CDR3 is CAIRGDGTGAEAFF. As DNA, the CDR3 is TGTGCCATCAGGGGGGACGGGACAGGGGCTGAAGCTTTCTTT.

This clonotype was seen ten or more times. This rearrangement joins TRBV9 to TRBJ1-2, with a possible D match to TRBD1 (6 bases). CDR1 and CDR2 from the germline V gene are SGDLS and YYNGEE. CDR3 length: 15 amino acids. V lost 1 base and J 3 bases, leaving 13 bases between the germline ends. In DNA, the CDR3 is TGTGCCAGCAGCGTACGGACAGTTTTGGACTATGGCTACACCTTC. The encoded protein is CASSVRTVLDYGYTF.

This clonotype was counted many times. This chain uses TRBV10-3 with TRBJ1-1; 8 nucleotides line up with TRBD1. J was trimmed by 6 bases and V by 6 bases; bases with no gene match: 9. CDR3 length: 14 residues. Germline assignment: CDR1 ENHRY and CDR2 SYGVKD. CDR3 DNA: TGTGCCATCAGCAAGGACAGGGAAGCGGCTGAAGCTTTCTTT. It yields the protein CAISKDREAAEAFF.

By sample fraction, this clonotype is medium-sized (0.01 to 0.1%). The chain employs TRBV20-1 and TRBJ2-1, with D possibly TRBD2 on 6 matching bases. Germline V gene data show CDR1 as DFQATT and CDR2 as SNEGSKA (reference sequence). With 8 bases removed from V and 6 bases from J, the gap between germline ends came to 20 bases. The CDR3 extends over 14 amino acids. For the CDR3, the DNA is TGCAGTACCAGCCCGGGGGTAGTAAGCAATGAGCAGTTCTTC. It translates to CSTSPGVVSNEQFF.

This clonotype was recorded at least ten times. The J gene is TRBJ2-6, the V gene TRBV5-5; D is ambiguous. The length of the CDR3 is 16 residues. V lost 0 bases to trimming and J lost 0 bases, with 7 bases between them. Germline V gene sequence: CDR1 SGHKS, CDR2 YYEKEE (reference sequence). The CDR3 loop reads CASSLGFTSGANVLTF. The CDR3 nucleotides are TGTGCCAGCAGCTTGGGCTTTACCTCTGGGGCCAACGTCCTGACTTTC. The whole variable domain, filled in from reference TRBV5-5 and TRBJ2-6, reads DAGVTQSPTHLIKTRGQQVTLRCSPISGHKSVSWYQQVLGQGPQFIFQYYEKEERGRGNFPDRFSARQFPNYSSELNVNALLLGDSALYLCASSLGFTSGANVLTFGAGSRLTVL.

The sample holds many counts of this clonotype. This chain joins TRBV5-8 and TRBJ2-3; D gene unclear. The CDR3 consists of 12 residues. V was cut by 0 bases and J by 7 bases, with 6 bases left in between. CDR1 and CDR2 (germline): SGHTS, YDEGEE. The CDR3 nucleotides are TGTGCCAGCAGCTTGGGCGGTTATACGCAGTATTTT. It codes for CASSLGGYTQYF.

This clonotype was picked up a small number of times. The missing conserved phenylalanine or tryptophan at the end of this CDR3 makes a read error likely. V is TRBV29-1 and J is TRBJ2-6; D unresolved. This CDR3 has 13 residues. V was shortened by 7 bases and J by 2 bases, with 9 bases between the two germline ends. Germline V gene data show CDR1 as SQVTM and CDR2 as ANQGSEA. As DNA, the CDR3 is TGCAGCGCCCCCCTAGCTGGGGCCAACGTCCTGACTAAC. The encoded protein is CSAPLAGANVLTN.

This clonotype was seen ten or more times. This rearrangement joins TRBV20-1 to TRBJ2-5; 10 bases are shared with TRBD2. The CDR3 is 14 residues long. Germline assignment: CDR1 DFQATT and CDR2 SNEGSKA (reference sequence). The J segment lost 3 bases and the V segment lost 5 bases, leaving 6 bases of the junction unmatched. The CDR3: CSADQAGGEETQYF. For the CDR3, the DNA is TGCAGTGCTGACCAAGCGGGGGGGGAAGAGACCCAGTACTTC.

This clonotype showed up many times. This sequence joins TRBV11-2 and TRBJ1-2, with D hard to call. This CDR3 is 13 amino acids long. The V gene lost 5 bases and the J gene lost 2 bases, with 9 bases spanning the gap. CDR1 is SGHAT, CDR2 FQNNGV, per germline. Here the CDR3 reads CASSPRTNYGYTF. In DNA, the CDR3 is TGTGCCAGCAGCCCCAGAACAAACTATGGCTACACCTTC.

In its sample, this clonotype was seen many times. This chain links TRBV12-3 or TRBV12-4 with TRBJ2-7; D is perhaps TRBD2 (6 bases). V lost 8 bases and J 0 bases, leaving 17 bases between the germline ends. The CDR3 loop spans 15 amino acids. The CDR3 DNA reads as TGTGCCAGCTCCCCGGGCGGGACGGTCTCCTACGAGCAGTACTTC. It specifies CASSPGGTVSYEQYF.

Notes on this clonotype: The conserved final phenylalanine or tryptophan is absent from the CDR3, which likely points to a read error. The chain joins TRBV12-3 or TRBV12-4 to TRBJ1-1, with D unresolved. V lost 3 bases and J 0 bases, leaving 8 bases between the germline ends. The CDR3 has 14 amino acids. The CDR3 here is CASSFASLNTEAFC. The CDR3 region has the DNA TGTGCCAGCAGTTTCGCCAGCCTGAACACTGAAGCTTTCTGT.

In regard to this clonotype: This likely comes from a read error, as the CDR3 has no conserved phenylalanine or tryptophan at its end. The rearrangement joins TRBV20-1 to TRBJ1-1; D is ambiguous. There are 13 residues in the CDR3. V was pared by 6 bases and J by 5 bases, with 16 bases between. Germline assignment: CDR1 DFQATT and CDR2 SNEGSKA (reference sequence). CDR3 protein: CSASRKSGTEAFN. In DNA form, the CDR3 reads TGCAGTGCCAGCAGGAAAAGTGGAACTGAAGCTTTCAAT.

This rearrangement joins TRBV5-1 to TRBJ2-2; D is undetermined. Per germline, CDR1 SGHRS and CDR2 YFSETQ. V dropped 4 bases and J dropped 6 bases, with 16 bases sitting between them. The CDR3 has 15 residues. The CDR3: CASSERTASSGELFF. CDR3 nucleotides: TGCGCCAGCAGCGAGAGGACCGCGTCCTCCGGGGAGCTGTTTTTT.

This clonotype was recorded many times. CDR3 nucleotides: TGTGCCAGCAGTTTCCGGACTTTTAAGACGGGGGGCCTCACAGATACGCAGTATTTT. Residues: CASSFRTFKTGGLTDTQYF. This rearrangement joins TRBV12-3 or TRBV12-4 to TRBJ2-3; weak D call: TRBD2 (7 bases). The CDR3 has 19 amino acids. Trimming shortened V by 3 bases and J by 2 bases, and 24 bases separated the two germline ends.

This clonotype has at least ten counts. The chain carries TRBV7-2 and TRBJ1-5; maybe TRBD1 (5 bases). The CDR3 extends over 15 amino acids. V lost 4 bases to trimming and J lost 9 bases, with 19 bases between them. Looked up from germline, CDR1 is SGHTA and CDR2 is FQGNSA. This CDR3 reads CASSYTGDDVAPQHF. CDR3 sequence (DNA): TGTGCCAGCAGCTACACGGGGGATGACGTTGCGCCCCAGCATTTT. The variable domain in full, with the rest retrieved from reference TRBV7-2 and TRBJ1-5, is GAGVSQSPSNKVTEKGKDVELRCDPISGHTALYWYRQSLGQGLEFLIYFQGNSAPDKSGLPSDRFSAERTGGSVSTLTIQRTQQEDSAVYLCASSYTGDDVAPQHFGDGTRLSIL.

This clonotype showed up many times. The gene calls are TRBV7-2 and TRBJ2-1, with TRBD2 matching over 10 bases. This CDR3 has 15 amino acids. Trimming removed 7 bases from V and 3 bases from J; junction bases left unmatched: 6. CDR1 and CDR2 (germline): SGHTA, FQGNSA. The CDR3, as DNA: TGTGCCAGCACCTGGACTAGCGGCAGCTACAATGAGCAGTTCTTC. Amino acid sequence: CASTWTSGSYNEQFF.

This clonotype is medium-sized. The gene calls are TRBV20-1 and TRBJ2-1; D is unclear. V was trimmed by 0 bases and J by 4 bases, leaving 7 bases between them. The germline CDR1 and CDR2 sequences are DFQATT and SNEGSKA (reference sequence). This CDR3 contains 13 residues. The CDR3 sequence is CSARDRSYNEQFF. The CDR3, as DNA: TGCAGTGCTAGAGACAGGTCATACAATGAGCAGTTCTTC.

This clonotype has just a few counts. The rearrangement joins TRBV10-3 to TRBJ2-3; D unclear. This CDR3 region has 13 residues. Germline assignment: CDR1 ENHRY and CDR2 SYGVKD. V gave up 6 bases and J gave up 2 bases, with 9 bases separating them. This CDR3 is CAISPVPTDTQYF. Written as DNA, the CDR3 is TGTGCCATCAGCCCCGTCCCCACAGATACGCAGTATTTT.